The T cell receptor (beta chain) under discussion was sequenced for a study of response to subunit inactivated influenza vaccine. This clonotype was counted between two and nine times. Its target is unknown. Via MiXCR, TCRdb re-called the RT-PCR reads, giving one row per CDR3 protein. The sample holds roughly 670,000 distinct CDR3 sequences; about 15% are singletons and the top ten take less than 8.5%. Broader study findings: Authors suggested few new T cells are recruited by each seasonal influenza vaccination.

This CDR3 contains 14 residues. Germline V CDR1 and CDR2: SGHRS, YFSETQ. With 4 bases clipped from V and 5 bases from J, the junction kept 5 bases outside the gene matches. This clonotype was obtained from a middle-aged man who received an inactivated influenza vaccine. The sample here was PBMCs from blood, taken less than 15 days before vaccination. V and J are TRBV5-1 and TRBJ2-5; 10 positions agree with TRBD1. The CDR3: CASSVGQGSETQYF. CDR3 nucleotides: TGCGCCAGCAGCGTGGGACAGGGGTCGGAGACCCAGTACTTC.